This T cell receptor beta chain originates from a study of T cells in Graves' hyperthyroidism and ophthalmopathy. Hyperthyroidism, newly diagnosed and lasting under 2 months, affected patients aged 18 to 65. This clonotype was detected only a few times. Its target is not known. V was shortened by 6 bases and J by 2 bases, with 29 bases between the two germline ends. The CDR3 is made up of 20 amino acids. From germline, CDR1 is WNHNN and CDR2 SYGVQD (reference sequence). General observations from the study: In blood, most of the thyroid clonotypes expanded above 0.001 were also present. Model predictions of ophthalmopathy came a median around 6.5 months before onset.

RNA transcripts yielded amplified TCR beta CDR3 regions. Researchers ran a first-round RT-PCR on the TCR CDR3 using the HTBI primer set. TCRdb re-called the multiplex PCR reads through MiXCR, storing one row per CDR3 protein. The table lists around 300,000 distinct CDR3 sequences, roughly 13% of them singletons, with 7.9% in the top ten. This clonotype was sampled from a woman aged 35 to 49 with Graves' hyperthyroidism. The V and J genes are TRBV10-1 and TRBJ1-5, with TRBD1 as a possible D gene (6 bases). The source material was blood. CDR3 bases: TGCGCCAGCAGGGCCCTTAACCGGGACATTAGACAAATAGGCAATCAGCCCCAGCATTTT. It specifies CASRALNRDIRQIGNQPQHF.